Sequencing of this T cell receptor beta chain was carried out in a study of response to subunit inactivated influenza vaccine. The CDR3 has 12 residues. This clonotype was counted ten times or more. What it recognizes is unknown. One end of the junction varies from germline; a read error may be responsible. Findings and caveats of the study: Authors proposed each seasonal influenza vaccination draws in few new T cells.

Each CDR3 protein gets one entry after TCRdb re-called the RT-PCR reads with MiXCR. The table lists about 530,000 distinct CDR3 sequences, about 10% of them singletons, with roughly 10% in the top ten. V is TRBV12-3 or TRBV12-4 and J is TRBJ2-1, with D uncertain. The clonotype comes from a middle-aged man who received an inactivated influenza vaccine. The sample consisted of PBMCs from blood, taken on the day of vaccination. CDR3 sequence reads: CASSLALNEQFF. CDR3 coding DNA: TGTGCCAGCAGCTTAGCCCTCAATGAGCAGTTCTTC.